The TCR beta chain described here comes from a study of patients and donors after allogeneic stem cell transplantation. The ends were cut back, 5 bases at V and 8 bases at J, with 10 bases in the middle. There are 12 residues in the CDR3. Germline CDR1 MNHEY, CDR2 SVGAGI. TCRdb re-derived calls from the RT-PCR reads in MiXCR, one entry per CDR3 protein. Seen here are approximately 160,000 distinct CDR3 sequences, 30% observed once, and the top ten hold around 3.2%. The rearrangement joins TRBV6-5 to TRBJ2-1; D gene uncertain. The source is a human donor who was either an allogeneic HSCT recipient or a stem cell or donor lymphocyte infusion donor (not recorded which). It is not recorded whose cells these are; they may come from a transplant donor. Sequencing was carried out using blood, either unsorted or a sorted T cell fraction (not recorded which). CDR3 sequence: CASSSSTDEQFF. The CDR3 DNA follows: TGTGCCAGCAGTAGTAGTACGGATGAGCAGTTCTTC.